This T cell receptor beta chain was documented in a study of PD-1 blockade in classical Hodgkin lymphoma. Overall study context: Nivolumab was administered to patients intravenously at 3 mg/kg every 2 weeks. Study-level points and caveats: Prior to therapy, complete responders displayed diversity much like that of newly diagnosed patients. Possible causes of repertoire differences, disease activity or prior therapy, remain undefined. Patients with an early start, nivolumab under 1 year after ASCT, were excluded.

The time point was: cycle 4 day 1 (C4D1), after 6 weeks of nivolumab. There was relapse after autologous stem cell transplantation in every patient, and there was variation in brentuximab vedotin exposure. The V end was cut by 7 bases, the J end by 4 bases, with 14 bases between. The CDR3 is 13 residues long. Germline V gene data show CDR1 as MDHEN and CDR2 as SYDVKM. Of note for this clone: The antigen is not known.

The assay was immunoSEQ multiplex PCR, and TCRdb's table has in-frame clones only and misses some. The table lists about 90,000 clones, less than 95% of them singletons. This TCR was sampled from a human donor with classical Hodgkin lymphoma. The sample consisted of peripheral blood mononuclear cells (PBMCs), taken before the fourth cycle of nivolumab. The chain has TRBV28 and TRBJ2-7, with D hard to call. The CDR3 region is CASTALTPYEQYF. DNA of the CDR3: TGTGCCAGCACGGCCCTTACCCCGTACGAGCAGTACTTC.